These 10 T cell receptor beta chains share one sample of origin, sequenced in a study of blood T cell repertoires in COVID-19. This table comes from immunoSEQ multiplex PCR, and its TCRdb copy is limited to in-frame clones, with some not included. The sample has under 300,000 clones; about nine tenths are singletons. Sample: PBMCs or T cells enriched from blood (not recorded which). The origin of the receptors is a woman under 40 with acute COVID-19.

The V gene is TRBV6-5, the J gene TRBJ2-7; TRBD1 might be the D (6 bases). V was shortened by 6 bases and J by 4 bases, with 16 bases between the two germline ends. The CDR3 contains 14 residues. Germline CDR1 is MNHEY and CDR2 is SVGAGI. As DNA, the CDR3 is TGTGCCAGCAGAACCCCAAACAGGGCGTACGAGCAGTACTTC. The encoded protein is CASRTPNRAYEQYF.

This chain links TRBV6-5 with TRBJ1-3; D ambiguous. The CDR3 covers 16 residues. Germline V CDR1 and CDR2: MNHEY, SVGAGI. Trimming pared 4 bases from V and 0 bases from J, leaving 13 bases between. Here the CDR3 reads CASSLGRLSSGNTIYF. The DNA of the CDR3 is TGTGCCAGCAGTTTGGGCAGGCTGAGCTCTGGAAACACCATATATTTT.

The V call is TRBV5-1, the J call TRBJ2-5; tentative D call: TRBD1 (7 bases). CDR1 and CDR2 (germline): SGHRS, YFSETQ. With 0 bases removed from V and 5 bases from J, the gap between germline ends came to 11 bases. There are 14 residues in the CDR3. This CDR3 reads CASSLVQGRETQYF. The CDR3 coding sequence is TGCGCCAGCAGCTTGGTACAGGGGAGGGAGACCCAGTACTTC.

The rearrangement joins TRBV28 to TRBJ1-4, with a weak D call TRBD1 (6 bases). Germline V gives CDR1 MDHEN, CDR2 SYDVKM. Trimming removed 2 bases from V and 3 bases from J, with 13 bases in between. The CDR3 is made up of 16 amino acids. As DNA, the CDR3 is TGTGCCAGCAGTTTACCGGGTGCAGGGGCTAATGAAAAACTGTTTTTT. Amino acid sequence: CASSLPGAGANEKLFF.

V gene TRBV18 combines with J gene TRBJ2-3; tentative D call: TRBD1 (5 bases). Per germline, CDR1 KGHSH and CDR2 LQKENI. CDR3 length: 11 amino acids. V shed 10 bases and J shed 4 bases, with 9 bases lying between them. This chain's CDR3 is CATEGADTQYF. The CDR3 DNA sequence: TGTGCCACCGAAGGGGCAGATACGCAGTATTTT.

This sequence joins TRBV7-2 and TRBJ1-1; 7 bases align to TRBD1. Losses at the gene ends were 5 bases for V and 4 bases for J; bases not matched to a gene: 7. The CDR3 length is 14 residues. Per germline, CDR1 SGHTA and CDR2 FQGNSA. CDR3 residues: CASSKTRGTTEAFF. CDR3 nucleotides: TGTGCCAGCAGCAAGACCAGGGGGACCACTGAAGCTTTCTTT.

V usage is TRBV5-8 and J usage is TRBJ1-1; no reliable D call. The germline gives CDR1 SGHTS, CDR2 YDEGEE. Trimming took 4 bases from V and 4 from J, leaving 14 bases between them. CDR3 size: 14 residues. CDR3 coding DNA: TGTGCCAGCAGCATCGGCTTTGAGGGCACTGAAGCTTTCTTT. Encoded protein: CASSIGFEGTEAFF.

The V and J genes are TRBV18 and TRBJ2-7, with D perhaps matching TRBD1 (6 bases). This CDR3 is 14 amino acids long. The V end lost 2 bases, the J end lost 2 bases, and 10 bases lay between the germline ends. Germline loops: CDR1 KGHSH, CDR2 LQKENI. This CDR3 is CASSPEAGAYEQYF. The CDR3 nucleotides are TGTGCCAGCTCACCAGAGGCAGGGGCCTACGAGCAGTACTTC.

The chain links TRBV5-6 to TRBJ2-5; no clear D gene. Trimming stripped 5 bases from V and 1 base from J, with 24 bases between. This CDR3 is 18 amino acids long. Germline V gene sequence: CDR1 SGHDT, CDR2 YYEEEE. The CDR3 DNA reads TGTGCCAGCAGGTCCGAACAGATCCGAACAGCAGCCCAAGAGACCCAGTACTTC. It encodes CASRSEQIRTAAQETQYF.

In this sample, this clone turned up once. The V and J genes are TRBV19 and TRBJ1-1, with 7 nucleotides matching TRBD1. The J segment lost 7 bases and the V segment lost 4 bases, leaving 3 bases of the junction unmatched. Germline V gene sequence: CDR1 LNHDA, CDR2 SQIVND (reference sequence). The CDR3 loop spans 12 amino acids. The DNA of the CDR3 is TGTGCCAGTAGTAGGGACAGTAATGAAGCTTTCTTT. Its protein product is CASSRDSNEAFF. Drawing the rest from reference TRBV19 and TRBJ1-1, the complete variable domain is DGGITQSPKYLFRKEGQNVTLSCEQNLNHDAMYWYRQDPGQGLRLIYYSQIVNDFQKGDIAEGYSVSREKKESFPLTVTSAQKNPTAFYLCASSRDSNEAFFGQGTRLTVV.